This T cell receptor (beta chain) was retrieved from a study of T cells after posttransplantation cyclophosphamide. Study results and caveats: Skin or GI-infiltrating T cells shared few TRB sequences with blood. Donor-recipient repertoire similarity was low at 1-2 months, rising over year one.

Busulfan-fludarabine conditioning, marrow transplant, and cyclophosphamide on days +3 and +4 were administered. Between the trimmed V and J ends, which lost 5 bases and 5 bases, there was a span of 16 bases. This CDR3 is 14 amino acids long. Germline loops: CDR1 SGHKS, CDR2 YYEKEE (reference sequence). This clone came up many times. Antigen unknown. Assay used: immunoSEQ multiplex PCR; TCRdb lists only in-frame clones, some missing. This repertoire holds roughly 5,100 clones, and none appear only once. The rearrangement joins TRBV5-5 to TRBJ1-1; D gene unclear. This TCR came from a female patient under 45 who received an allogeneic stem cell transplant from an unrelated donor, was CMV-positive, and had acute and chronic GVHD. Part of the T cell pool may stem from the graft donor. The input for sequencing was PBMCs, taken after allogeneic stem cell transplant with posttransplant cyclophosphamide. CDR3 sequence reads: CASSYDPVGTEAFF. In DNA, the CDR3 is TGTGCCAGCAGTTACGACCCCGTCGGGACTGAAGCTTTCTTT.